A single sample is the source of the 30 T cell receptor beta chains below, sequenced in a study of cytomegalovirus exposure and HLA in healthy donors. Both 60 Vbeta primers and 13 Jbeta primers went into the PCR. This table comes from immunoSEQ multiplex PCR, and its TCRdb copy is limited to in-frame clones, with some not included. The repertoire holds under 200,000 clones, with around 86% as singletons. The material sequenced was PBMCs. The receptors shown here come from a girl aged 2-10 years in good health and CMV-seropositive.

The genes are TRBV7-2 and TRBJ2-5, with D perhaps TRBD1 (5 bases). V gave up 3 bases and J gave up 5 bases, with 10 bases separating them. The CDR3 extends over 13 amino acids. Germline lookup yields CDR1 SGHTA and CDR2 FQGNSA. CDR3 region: CASSFRARETQYF. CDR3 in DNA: TGTGCCAGCAGCTTCAGGGCTCGCGAGACCCAGTACTTC.

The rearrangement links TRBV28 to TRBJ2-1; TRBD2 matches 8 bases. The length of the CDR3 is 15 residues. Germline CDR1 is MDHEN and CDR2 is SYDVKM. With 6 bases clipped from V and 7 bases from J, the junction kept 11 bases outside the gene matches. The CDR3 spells CASSRPRGGLNEQFF. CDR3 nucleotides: TGTGCCAGCAGCCGCCCCCGCGGGGGGCTAAATGAGCAGTTCTTC.

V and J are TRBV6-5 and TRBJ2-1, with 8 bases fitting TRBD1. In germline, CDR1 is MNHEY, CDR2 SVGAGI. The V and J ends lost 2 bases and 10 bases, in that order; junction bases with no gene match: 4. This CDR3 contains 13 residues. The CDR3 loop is CASSYNRGIEQFF. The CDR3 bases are TGTGCCAGCAGTTACAACAGGGGGATCGAGCAGTTCTTC.

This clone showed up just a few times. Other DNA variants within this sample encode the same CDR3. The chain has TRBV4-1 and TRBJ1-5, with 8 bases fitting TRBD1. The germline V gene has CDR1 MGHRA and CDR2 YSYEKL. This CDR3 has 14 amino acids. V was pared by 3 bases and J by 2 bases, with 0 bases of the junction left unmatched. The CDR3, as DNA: TGCGCCAGCAGCCAGACAGGGGGCAATCAGCCCCAGCATTTT. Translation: CASSQTGGNQPQHF.

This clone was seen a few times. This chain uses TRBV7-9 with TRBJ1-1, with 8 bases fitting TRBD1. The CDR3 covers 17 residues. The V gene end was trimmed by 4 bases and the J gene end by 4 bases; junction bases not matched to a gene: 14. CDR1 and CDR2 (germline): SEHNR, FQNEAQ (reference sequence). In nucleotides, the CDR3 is TGTGCCAGCAGCTATATGATAGGACAGGGACTGGGCACTGAAGCTTTCTTT. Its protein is CASSYMIGQGLGTEAFF.

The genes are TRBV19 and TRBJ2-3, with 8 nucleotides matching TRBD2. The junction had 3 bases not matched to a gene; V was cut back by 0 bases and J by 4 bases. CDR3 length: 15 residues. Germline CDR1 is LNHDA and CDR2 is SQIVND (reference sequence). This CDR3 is CASSIDPLAADTQYF. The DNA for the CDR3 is TGTGCCAGTAGTATAGACCCACTAGCGGCAGATACGCAGTATTTT.

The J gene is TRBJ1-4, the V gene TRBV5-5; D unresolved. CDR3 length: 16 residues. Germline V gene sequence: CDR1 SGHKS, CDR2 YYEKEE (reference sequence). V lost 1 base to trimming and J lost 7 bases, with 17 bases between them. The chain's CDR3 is CASSLRFPERGEKLFF. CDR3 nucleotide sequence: TGTGCCAGCAGCTTGAGGTTCCCGGAGCGGGGTGAAAAACTGTTTTTT.

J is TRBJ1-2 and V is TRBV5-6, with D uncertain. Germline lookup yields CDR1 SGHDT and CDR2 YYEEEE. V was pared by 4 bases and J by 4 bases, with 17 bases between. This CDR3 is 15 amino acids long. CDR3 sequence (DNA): TGTGCCAGCAGCCCCTTAGACGGGAGTAGCTATGGCTACACCTTC. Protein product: CASSPLDGSSYGYTF.

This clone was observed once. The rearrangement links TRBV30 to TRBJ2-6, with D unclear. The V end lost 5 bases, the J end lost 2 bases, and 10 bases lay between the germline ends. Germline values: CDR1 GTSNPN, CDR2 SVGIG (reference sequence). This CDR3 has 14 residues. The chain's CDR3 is CAWAAAAGANVLTF. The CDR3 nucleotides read TGTGCCTGGGCGGCGGCTGCTGGGGCCAACGTCCTGACTTTC.

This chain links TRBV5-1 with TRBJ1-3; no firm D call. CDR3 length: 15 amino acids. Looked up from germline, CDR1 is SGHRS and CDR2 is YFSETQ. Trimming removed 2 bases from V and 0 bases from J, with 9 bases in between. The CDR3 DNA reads TGCGCCAGCAGCTTTGACGGGTCCTCTGGAAACACCATATATTTT. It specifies CASSFDGSSGNTIYF.

The CDR3 sequence is CAISEPYSGRNYEQYF. The DNA of the CDR3 is TGTGCCATCAGTGAGCCATACAGCGGGAGGAACTACGAGCAGTACTTC. The rearrangement joins TRBV10-3 to TRBJ2-7; 9 bases line up with TRBD2. The CDR3 sequence is 16 residues long. The J segment lost 3 bases and the V segment lost 2 bases, leaving 8 bases of the junction unmatched. The germline CDR1 and CDR2 sequences are ENHRY and SYGVKD.

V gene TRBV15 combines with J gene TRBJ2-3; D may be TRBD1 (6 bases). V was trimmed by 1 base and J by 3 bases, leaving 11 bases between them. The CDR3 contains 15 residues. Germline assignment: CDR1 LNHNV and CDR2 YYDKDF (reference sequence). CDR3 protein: CATSRAVRGTDTQYF. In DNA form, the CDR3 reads TGTGCCACCAGCAGAGCCGTCAGGGGTACAGATACGCAGTATTTT. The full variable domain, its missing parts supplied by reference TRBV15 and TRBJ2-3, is DAMVIQNPRYQVTQFGKPVTLSCSQTLNHNVMYWYQQKSSQAPKLLFHYYDKDFNNEADTPDNFQSRRPNTSFCFLDIRSPGLGDTAMYLCATSRAVRGTDTQYFGPGTRLTVL.

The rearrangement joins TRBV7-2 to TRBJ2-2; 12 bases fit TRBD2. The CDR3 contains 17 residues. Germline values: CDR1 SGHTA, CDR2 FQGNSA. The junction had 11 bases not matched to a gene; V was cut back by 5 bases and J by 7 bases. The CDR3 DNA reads TGTGCCAGCAGCCCCCCTAGCGGGAGGGCCAGAGGCGGGGAGCTGTTTTTT. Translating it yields CASSPPSGRARGGELFF. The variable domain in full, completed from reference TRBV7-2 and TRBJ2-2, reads GAGVSQSPSNKVTEKGKDVELRCDPISGHTALYWYRQSLGQGLEFLIYFQGNSAPDKSGLPSDRFSAERTGGSVSTLTIQRTQQEDSAVYLCASSPPSGRARGGELFFGEGSRLTVL.

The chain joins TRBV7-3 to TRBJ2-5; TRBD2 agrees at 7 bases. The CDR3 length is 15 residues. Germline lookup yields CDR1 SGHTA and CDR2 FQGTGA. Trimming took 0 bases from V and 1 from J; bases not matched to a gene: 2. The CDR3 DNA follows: TGTGCCAGCAGCTTAACGGGAGGGAGCCAAGAGACCCAGTACTTC. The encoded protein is CASSLTGGSQETQYF.

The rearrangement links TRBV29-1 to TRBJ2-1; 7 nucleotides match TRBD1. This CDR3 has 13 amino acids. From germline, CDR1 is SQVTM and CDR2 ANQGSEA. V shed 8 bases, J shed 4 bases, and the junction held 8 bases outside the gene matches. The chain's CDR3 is CSSRTGSYNEQFF. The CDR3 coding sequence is TGCAGCTCAAGGACAGGATCTTACAATGAGCAGTTCTTC.

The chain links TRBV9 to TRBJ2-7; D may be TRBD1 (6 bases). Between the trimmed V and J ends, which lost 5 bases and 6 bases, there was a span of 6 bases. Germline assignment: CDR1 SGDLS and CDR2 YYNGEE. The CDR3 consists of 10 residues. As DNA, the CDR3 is TGTGCCAGCAGGGACAGCGAGCAGTACTTC. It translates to CASRDSEQYF.

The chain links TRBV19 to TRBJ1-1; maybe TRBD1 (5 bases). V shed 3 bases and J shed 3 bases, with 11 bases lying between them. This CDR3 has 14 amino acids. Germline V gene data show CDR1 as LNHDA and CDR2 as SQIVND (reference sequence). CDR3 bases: TGTGCCAGTAGTATTCGGGGGGAGGACACTGAAGCTTTCTTT. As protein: CASSIRGEDTEAFF.

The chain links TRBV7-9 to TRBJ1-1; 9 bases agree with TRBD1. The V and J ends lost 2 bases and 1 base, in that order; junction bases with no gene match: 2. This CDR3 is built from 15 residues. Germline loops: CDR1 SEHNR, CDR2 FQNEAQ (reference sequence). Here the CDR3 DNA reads TGTGCCAGCAGCTTAAGACAGGGGGGGAACACTGAAGCTTTCTTT. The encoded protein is CASSLRQGGNTEAFF.

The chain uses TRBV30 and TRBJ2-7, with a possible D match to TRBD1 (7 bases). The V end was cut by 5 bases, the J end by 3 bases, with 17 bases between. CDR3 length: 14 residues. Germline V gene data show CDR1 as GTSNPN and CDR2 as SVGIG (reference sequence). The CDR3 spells CAWSRGDRNYEQYF. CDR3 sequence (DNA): TGTGCCTGGTCAAGGGGGGACAGAAACTACGAGCAGTACTTC.

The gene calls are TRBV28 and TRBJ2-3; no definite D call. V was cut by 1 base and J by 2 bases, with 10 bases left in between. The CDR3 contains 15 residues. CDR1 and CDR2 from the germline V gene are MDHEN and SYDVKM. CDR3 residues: CASSLFGRNTDTQYF. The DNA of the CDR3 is TGTGCCAGCAGTTTATTTGGCCGAAACACAGATACGCAGTATTTT. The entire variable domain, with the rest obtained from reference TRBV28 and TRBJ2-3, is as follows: DVKVTQSSRYLVKRTGEKVFLECVQDMDHENMFWYRQDPGLGLRLIYFSYDVKMKEKGDIPEGYSVSREKKERFSLILESASTNQTSMYLCASSLFGRNTDTQYFGPGTRLTVL.

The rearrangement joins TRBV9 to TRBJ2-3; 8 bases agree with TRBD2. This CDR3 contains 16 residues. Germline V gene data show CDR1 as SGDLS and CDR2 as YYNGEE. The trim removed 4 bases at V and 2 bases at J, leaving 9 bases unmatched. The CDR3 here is CASSPPAGGPTDTQYF. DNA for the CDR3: TGTGCCAGCAGCCCCCCGGCGGGAGGACCCACAGATACGCAGTATTTT.

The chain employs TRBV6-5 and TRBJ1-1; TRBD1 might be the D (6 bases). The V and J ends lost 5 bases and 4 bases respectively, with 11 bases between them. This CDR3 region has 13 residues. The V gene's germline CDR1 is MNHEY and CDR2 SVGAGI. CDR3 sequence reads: CASSRRGSTEAFF. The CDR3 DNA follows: TGTGCCAGCAGTAGAAGGGGGAGCACTGAAGCTTTCTTT.

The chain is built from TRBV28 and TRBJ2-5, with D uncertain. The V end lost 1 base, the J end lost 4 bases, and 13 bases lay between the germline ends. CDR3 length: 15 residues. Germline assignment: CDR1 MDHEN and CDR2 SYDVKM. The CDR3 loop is CASSLSRPARETQYF. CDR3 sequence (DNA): TGTGCCAGCAGTTTATCGAGGCCAGCTCGAGAGACCCAGTACTTC. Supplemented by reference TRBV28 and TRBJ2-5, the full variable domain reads DVKVTQSSRYLVKRTGEKVFLECVQDMDHENMFWYRQDPGLGLRLIYFSYDVKMKEKGDIPEGYSVSREKKERFSLILESASTNQTSMYLCASSLSRPARETQYFGPGTRLLVL.

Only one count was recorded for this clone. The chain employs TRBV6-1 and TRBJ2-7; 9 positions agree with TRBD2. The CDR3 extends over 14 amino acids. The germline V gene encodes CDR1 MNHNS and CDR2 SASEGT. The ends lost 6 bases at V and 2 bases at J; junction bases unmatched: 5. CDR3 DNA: TGTGCCAGCAGACTAGCGGGTGGAGCCTACGAGCAGTACTTC. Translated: CASRLAGGAYEQYF.

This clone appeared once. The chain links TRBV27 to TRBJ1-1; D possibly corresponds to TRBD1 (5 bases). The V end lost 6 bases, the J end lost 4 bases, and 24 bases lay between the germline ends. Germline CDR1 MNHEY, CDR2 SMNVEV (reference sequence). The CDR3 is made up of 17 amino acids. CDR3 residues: CASSVTGGTRVSTEAFF. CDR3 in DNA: TGTGCCAGCAGCGTAACTGGAGGGACCCGGGTCAGCACTGAAGCTTTCTTT.

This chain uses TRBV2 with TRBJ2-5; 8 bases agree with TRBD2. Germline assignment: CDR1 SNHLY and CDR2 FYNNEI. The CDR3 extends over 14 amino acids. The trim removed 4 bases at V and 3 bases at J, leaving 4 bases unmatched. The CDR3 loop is CASSVSAGEETQYF. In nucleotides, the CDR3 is TGTGCCAGCAGTGTATCAGCGGGAGAAGAGACCCAGTACTTC.

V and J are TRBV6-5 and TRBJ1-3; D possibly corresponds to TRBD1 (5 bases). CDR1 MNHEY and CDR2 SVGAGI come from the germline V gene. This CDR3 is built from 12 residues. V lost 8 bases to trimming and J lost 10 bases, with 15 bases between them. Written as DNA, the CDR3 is TGTGCCAGCCGAAGTTGGGGGGAAACCATATATTTT. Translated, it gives CASRSWGETIYF.

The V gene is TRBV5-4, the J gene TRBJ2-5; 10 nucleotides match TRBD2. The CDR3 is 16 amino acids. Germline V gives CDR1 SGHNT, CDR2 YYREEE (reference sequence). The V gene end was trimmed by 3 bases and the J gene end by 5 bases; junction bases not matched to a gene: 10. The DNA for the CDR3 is TGTGCCAGCAGCTCATTCAGCGGGAGGGCCGGGGAGACCCAGTACTTC. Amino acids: CASSSFSGRAGETQYF.

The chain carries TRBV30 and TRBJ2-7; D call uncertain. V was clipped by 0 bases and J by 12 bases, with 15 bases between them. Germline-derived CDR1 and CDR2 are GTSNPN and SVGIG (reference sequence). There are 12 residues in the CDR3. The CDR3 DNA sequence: TGTGCCTGGAGTGTACTACGCGTTGAGTTGTACTTC. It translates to CAWSVLRVELYF.

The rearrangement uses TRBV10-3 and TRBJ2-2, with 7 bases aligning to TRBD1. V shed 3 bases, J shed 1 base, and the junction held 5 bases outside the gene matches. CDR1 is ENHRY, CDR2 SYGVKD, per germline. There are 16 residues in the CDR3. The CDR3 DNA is TGTGCCATCAGTGATACCCGACAGGGGAACACCGGGGAGCTGTTTTTT. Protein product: CAISDTRQGNTGELFF.